The entry below gives a single T cell receptor (beta chain) sequence along with its context. This clone was picked up a small number of times. This receptor's antigen is unknown. Per-nucleotide qualities are absent, and no much larger clonotype sits a single base away. Each collaborating institution followed its own protocols to collect whole blood in K2EDTA tubes. For TCRbeta analysis, collaborators shipped samples in one of three forms: frozen whole blood, isolated PBMCs, or DNA extracted from either of those sample types. V lost 7 bases and J lost 0 bases; the stretch between them is 14 bases long. Per the germline V gene, SGHTS is the CDR1 and YDEGEE is the CDR2. CDR3 length: 16 amino acids, cysteine to phenylalanine. Only CDR3 DNA remains: 48 bases, in frame from the first base. TCRbeta CDR3 regions were amplified from genomic DNA by means of the immunoSEQ Assay, a bias-controlled multiplex PCR. On the study's bioinformatics: The number of nucleated cells in each sample was estimated by amplification of reference gene primers within the assay. To quantify the absolute abundance of each unique TCRbeta CDR3 rearrangement, sequence reads were collapsed and filtered. For each sample, productive Simpson clonality was calculated by taking the square root of Simpson's diversity index across productive rearrangements. The clones in this table, taken by TCRdb from immuneACCESS, are in-frame only. Not every clone is retained; where verified, under half of the shortfall comes from an unresolved V gene, and the cause of the rest is unknown. D and trimming come from the DNA, and the V and J calls and clone size come from that table. This sample comprises 150,000 to 200,000 clones, approximately 80% of them detected only once. The ten largest clones represent over 20% of the sample.

This record belongs to a study of blood T cell repertoires in COVID-19 (dated by TCRdb to 2020 to 2021). Some background on the complete study: Collaborator samples came from the United States, Italy and Spain and covered acute and convalescent phases of COVID-19. The material from the prospective study consisted of cDNA or gDNA derived from T cells, B-cell-depleted T cells, or PBMCs. Subjects who had been exposed to COVID-19, were actively infected with it, or had recovered from it provided the deeply sampled blood TCRbeta repertoires that made up the dataset. The repertoires were made available in a free public database intended to serve as a resource for research on the immune response to SARS-CoV-2. The samples were drawn from the first 160 participants of the ongoing ImmuneRACE study and from 1,254 subjects provided by 6 global collaborators. The sample metadata nearly always contained a de-identified subject ID, COVID-19 status, age in years and sex. Where available, HLA class I and class II types were obtained from metadata supplied by the sample provider rather than from assay-based typing.

Beyond this particular receptor, the publication reports: Clinical and demographic metadata were provided uncurated, with the amount varying by source and participant.

Source material: peripheral blood. In this chain, TRBV5-8 is recombined with TRBJ2-6; matching of 6 bases hints at TRBD2 as the D gene. The sequence was collected from a woman older than 75 with acute or convalescent COVID-19. The sequence in DNA is TGTGCCAGCCCGGGACTCCGGAGCTCTGGGGCCAACGTCCTGACTTTC. Its translation reads: CASPGLRSSGANVLTF.